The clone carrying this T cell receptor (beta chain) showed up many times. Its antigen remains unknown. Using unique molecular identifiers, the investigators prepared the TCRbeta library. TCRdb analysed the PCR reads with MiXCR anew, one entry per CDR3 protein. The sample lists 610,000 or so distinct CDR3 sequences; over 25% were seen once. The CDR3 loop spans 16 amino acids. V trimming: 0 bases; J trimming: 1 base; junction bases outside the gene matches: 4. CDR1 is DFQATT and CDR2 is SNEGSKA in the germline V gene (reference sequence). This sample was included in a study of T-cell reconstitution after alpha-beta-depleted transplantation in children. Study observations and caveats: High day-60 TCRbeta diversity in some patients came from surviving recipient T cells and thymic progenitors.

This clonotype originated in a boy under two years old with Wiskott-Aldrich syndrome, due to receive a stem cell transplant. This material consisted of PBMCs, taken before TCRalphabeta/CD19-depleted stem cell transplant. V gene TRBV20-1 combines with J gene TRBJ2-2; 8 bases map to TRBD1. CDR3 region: CSARDRGQENTGELFF. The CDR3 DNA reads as TGCAGTGCTAGAGATCGGGGACAGGAGAACACCGGGGAGCTGTTTTTT.